What follows are 12 T cell receptor beta chains derived from one specimen sequenced in a study of PD-L1 blockade in urothelial cancer. Time point specified: pretreatment peripheral blood. Assay used: immunoSEQ multiplex PCR; TCRdb lists only in-frame clones, some missing. The repertoire holds tens of thousands of clones, with 81% as singletons. The sequencing here drew on PBMCs, taken around atezolizumab (anti-PD-L1) treatment. The receptors were gathered from a man in his 70s with urothelial cancer.

This chain connects TRBV5-6 to TRBJ2-7; D remains unclear. The germline gives CDR1 SGHDT, CDR2 YYEEEE. This CDR3 is 13 amino acids long. V shed 0 bases and J shed 5 bases, with 9 bases lying between them. DNA of the CDR3: TGTGCCAGCAGCTTGGGCAGGCGTAACGAGCAGTACTTC. Its translation: CASSLGRRNEQYF.

This chain joins TRBV4-1 and TRBJ2-1; 11 positions agree with TRBD2. After removal of 0 bases from V and 7 bases from J, the junction contained 14 bases not matched to a gene. CDR1 MGHRA and CDR2 YSYEKL come from the germline V gene. This CDR3 region has 19 residues. CDR3 nucleotide sequence: TGCGCCAGCAGCCAAGATTCTGGAATAGCGGGGGGGCCGGGGAATGAGCAGTTCTTC. It is translated as CASSQDSGIAGGPGNEQFF.

The chain joins TRBV11-3 to TRBJ1-1, with D possibly matching TRBD1 (5 bases). V was trimmed by 5 bases and J by 8 bases, leaving 12 bases between them. CDR1 and CDR2 (germline): SGHNT, YENEEA. The CDR3 covers 12 residues. CDR3 sequence reads: CASSPKTEEAFF. CDR3 coding DNA: TGTGCCAGCAGCCCGAAGACAGAAGAAGCTTTCTTT.

The chain links TRBV7-9 to TRBJ2-3; D perhaps matches TRBD2 (5 bases). This CDR3 comprises 17 residues. The germline V gene encodes CDR1 SEHNR and CDR2 FQNEAQ (reference sequence). Trimming took 5 bases from V and 0 from J, leaving 18 bases between them. The CDR3 loop reads CASSPPPLQRSTDTQYF. The CDR3 DNA reads as TGTGCCAGCAGCCCCCCCCCGCTCCAGCGGAGCACAGATACGCAGTATTTT. Complete variable domain (other parts from reference TRBV7-9 and TRBJ2-3): DTGVSQNPRHKITKRGQNVTFRCDPISEHNRLYWYRQTLGQGPEFLTYFQNEAQLEKSRLLSDRFSAERPKGSFSTLEIQRTEQGDSAMYLCASSPPPLQRSTDTQYFGPGTRLTVL.

This chain uses TRBV19 with TRBJ1-5; 8 nucleotides match TRBD1. The CDR3 is 15 amino acids. V dropped 9 bases and J dropped 1; count of bases not matched to a gene: 8. CDR1 is LNHDA, CDR2 SQIVND, per germline (reference sequence). The DNA of the CDR3 is TGTGCCAGCTCCAGGGGGCTGTCGAGCAATCAGCCCCAGCATTTT. This encodes CASSRGLSSNQPQHF.

This clone appeared a single time. The chain links TRBV4-1 to TRBJ1-1; 8 bases are shared with TRBD1. The V and J ends lost 3 bases and 1 base, in that order; junction bases with no gene match: 1. The CDR3 covers 14 residues. Germline CDR1 MGHRA, CDR2 YSYEKL. As DNA, the CDR3 is TGCGCCAGCAGCCAGGACAGGGAGAACACTGAAGCTTTCTTT. Encoded protein: CASSQDRENTEAFF.

The CDR3 sequence is CASSQSEVGCNEQFF. DNA for the CDR3: TGCGCCAGCAGTCAATCGGAGGTAGGGTGCAATGAGCAGTTCTTC. The rearrangement joins TRBV23-1 to TRBJ2-1; TRBD2 is a possible D gene (5 bases). TRBV23-1 is an ORF; its function is uncertain. This CDR3 has 15 residues. Trimming removed 0 bases from V and 6 bases from J, with 12 bases in between.

This chain joins TRBV18 and TRBJ1-2; 7 bases are shared with TRBD1. V dropped 2 bases and J dropped 3; count of bases not matched to a gene: 3. Germline lookup yields CDR1 KGHSH and CDR2 LQKENI. CDR3 length equals 14 residues. The CDR3 here is CASSPSGQHYGYTF. In nucleotides, the CDR3 is TGTGCCAGCTCACCATCGGGACAGCACTATGGCTACACCTTC.

This chain links TRBV6-5 with TRBJ2-2; D is uncertain. The V end was cut by 6 bases, the J end by 5 bases, with 7 bases between. Germline CDR1 is MNHEY and CDR2 is SVGAGI. The CDR3 extends over 12 amino acids. As DNA, the CDR3 is TGTGCCAGCAGGAGATTGACCGGGGAGCTGTTTTTT. This encodes CASRRLTGELFF.

V usage is TRBV5-4 and J usage is TRBJ1-2, with TRBD1 as a possible D gene (5 bases). V was cut by 0 bases and J by 9 bases, with 15 bases left in between. From germline, CDR1 is SGHNT and CDR2 YYREEE (reference sequence). This CDR3 is 14 amino acids long. CDR3 nucleotide sequence: TGTGCCAGCAGCTTGGTTGGTCAGGGAGGAAGCTACACCTTC. It specifies CASSLVGQGGSYTF.

The gene calls are TRBV10-2 and TRBJ1-2; 12 bases map to TRBD1. There are 16 residues in the CDR3. Germline CDR1 is WSHSY and CDR2 is SAAADI. Trimming removed 10 bases from V and 2 bases from J; junction bases left unmatched: 11. The CDR3 nucleotides read TGCGCCACCAGGGGGGGACAGGGGGCCCAAAACTATGGCTACACCTTC. Translating gives CATRGGQGAQNYGYTF.

The CDR3 DNA is TGCAGCGCAGAGGGGGGACTAGCGGGAGGGCTCGATACGCAGTATTTT. Residues: CSAEGGLAGGLDTQYF. V and J are TRBV29-1 and TRBJ2-3; TRBD2 matches 16 bases. V dropped 7 bases and J dropped 6; count of bases not matched to a gene: 10. Germline-derived CDR1 and CDR2 are SQVTM and ANQGSEA. The CDR3 extends over 16 amino acids.